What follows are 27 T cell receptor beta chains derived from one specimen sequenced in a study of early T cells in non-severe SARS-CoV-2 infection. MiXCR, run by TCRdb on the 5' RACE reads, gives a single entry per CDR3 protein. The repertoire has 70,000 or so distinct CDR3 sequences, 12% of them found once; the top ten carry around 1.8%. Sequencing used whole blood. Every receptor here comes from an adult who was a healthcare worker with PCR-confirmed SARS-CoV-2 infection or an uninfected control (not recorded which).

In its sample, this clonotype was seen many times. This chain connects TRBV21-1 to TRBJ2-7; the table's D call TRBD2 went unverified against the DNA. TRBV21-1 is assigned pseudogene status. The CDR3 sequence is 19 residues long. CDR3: CASSKCPPEGQRSSYEQYF. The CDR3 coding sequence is TGTGCCAGCAGCAAATGCCCTCCGGAGGGACAAAGGAGCTCCTACGAGCAGTACTTC.

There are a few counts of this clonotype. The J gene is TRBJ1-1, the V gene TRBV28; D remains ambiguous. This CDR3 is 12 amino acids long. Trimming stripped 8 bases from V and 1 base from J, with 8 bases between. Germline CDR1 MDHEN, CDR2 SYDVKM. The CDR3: CASGQTNTEAFF. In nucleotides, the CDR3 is TGTGCCAGCGGGCAGACGAACACTGAAGCTTTCTTT. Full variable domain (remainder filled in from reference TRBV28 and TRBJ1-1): DVKVTQSSRYLVKRTGEKVFLECVQDMDHENMFWYRQDPGLGLRLIYFSYDVKMKEKGDIPEGYSVSREKKERFSLILESASTNQTSMYLCASGQTNTEAFFGQGTRLTVV.

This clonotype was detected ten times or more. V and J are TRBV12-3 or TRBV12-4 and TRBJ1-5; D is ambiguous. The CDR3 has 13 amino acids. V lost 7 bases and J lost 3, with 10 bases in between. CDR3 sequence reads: CASTSATNQPQHF. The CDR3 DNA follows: TGTGCCAGCACCTCAGCAACCAATCAGCCCCAGCATTTT.

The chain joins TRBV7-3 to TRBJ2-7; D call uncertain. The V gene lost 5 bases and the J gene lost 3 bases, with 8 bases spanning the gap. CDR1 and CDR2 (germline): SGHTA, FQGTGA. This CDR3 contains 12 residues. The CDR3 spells CASSGNDYEQYF. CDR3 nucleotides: TGTGCCAGCAGCGGGAATGACTACGAGCAGTACTTC.

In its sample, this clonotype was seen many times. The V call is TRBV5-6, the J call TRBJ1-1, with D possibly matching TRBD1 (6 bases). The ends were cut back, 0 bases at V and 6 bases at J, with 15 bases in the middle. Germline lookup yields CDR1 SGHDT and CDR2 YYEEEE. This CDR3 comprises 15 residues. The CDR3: CASSLAGAAGAEAFF. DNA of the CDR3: TGTGCCAGCAGCTTGGCAGGGGCGGCTGGCGCTGAAGCTTTCTTT.

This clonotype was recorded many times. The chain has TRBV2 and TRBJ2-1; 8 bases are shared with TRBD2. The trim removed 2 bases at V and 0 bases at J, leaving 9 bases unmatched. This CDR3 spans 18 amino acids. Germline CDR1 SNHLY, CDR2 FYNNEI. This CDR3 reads CASSERGSGAISYNEQFF. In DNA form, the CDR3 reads TGTGCCAGCAGTGAAAGGGGTAGCGGGGCGATCTCCTACAATGAGCAGTTCTTC.

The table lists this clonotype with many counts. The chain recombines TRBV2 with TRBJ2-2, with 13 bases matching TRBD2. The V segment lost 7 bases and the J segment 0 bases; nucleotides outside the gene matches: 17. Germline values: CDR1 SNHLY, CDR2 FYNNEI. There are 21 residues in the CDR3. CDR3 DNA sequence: TGTGCCAGCAAGTTCGGAGGTTACGGACTAGCGGGAGCTACGAACACCGGGGAGCTGTTTTTT. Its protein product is CASKFGGYGLAGATNTGELFF. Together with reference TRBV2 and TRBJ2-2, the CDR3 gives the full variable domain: EPEVTQTPSHQVTQMGQEVILRCVPISNHLYFYWYRQILGQKVEFLVSFYNNEISEKSEIFDDQFSVERPDGSNFTLKIRSTKLEDSAMYFCASKFGGYGLAGATNTGELFFGEGSRLTVL.

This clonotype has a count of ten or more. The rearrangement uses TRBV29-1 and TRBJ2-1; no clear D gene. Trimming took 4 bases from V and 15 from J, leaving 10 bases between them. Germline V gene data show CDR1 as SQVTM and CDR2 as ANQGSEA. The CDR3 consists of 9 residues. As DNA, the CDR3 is TGCAGCGTTGGCCAGGAACCGTTCTTC. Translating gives CSVGQEPFF.

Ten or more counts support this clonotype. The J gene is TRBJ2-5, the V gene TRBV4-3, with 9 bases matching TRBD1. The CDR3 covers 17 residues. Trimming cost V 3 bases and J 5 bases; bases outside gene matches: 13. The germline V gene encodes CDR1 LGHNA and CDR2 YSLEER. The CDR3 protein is CASSQRPPGQGLETQYF. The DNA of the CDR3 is TGCGCCAGCAGCCAGAGGCCGCCGGGACAGGGTCTGGAGACCCAGTACTTC.

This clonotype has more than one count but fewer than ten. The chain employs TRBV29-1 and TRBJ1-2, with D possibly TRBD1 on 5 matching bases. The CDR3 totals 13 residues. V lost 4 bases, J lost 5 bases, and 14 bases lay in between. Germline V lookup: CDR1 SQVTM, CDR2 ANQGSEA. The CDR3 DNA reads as TGCAGCGTTGGAGGGGAGGTTGGATATGGCTACACCTTC. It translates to CSVGGEVGYGYTF. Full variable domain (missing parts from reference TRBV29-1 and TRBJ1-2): SAVISQKPSRDICQRGTSLTIQCQVDSQVTMMFWYRQQPGQSLTLIATANQGSEATYESGFVIDKFPISRPNLTFSTLTVSNMSPEDSSIYLCSVGGEVGYGYTFGSGTRLTVV.

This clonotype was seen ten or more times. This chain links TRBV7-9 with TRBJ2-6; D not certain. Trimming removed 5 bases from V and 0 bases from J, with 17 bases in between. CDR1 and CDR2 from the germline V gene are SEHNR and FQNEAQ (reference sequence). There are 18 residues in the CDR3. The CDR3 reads CASSLHRTAYSGANVLTF. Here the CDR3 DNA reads TGTGCCAGCAGCCTACATAGAACAGCCTACTCTGGGGCCAACGTCCTGACTTTC.

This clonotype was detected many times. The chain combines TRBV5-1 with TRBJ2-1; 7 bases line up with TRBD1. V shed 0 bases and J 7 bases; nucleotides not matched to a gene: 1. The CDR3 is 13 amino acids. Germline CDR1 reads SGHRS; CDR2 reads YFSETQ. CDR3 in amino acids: CASSLDRGNEQFF. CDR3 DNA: TGCGCCAGCAGCTTGGACAGGGGAAATGAGCAGTTCTTC.

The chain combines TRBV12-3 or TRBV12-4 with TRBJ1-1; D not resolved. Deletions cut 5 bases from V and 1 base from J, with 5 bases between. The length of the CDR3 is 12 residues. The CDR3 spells CASSPQNTEAFF. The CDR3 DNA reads TGTGCCAGCAGTCCCCAGAACACTGAAGCTTTCTTT.

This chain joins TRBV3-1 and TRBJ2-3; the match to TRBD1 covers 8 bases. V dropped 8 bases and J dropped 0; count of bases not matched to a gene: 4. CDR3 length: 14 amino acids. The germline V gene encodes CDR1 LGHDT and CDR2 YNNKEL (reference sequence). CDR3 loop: CASGTGASTDTQYF. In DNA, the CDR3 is TGTGCCAGCGGGACAGGAGCTAGCACAGATACGCAGTATTTT.

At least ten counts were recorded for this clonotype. CDR3 nucleotide sequence: TGTGCCAGCAGCCAAGGCTATGAGACCGGGACCGTGGCCCATGGCTACACCTTC. Its translation: CASSQGYETGTVAHGYTF. The chain couples TRBV14 to TRBJ1-2; possible D gene TRBD1, 5 bases. The V and J ends lost 1 base and 6 bases respectively, with 24 bases between them. There are 18 residues in the CDR3. Germline CDR1 reads SGHDN; CDR2 reads FVKESK. The complete variable domain, with remaining parts taken from reference TRBV14 and TRBJ1-2, reads EAGVTQFPSHSVIEKGQTVTLRCDPISGHDNLYWYRRVMGKEIKFLLHFVKESKQDESGMPNNRFLAERTGGTYSTLKVQPAELEDSGVYFCASSQGYETGTVAHGYTFGSGTRLTVV.

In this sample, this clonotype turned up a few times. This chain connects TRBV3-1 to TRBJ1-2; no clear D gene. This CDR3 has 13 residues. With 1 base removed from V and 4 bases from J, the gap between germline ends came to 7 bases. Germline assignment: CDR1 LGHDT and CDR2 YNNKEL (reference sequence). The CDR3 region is CASSQAGSYGYTF. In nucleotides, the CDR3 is TGTGCCAGCAGCCAAGCCGGGTCCTATGGCTACACCTTC. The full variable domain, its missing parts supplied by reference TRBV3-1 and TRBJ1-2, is DTAVSQTPKYLVTQMGNDKSIKCEQNLGHDTMYWYKQDSKKFLKIMFSYNNKELIINETVPNRFSPKSPDKAHLNLHINSLELGDSAVYFCASSQAGSYGYTFGSGTRLTVV.

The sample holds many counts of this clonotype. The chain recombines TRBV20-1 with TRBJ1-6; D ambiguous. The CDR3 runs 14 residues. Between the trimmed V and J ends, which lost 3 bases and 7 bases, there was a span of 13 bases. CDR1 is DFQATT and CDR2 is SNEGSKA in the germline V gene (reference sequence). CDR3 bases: TGCAGTGCTAGTAAACTAAGAGGGAATTCACCCCTCCACTTT. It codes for CSASKLRGNSPLHF.

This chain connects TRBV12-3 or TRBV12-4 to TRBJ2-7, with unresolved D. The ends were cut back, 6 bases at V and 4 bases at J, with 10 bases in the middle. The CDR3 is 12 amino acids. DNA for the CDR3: TGTGCCAGCAGCAGGCTTTCATACGAGCAGTACTTC. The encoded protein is CASSRLSYEQYF.

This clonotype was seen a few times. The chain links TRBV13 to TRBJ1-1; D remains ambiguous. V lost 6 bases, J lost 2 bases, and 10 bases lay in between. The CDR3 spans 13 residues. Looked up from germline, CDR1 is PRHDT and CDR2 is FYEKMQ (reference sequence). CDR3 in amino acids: CASSSRLNTEAFF. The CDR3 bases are TGTGCCAGCAGTTCGCGCTTAAACACTGAAGCTTTCTTT.

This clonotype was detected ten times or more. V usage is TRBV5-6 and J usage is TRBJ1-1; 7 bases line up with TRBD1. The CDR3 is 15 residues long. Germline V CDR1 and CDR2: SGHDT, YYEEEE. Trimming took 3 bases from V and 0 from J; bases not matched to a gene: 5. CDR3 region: CASSWPGQMNTEAFF. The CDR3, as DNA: TGTGCCAGCAGCTGGCCGGGACAGATGAACACTGAAGCTTTCTTT.

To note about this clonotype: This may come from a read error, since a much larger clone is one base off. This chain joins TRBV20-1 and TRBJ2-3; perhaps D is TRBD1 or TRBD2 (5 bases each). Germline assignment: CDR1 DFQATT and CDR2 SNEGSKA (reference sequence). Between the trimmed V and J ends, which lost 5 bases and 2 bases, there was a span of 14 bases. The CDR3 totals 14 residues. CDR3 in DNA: TGCAGTGCTGAACTAGGGGATGACACAGATACGCAGTATTTT. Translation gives CSAELGDDTDTQYF.

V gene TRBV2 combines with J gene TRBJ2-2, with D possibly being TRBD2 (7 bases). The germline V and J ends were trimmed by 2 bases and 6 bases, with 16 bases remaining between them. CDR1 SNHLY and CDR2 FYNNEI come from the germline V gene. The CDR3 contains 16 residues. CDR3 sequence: CASSEPTWGGPGELFF. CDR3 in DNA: TGTGCCAGCAGTGAACCGACCTGGGGGGGCCCCGGGGAGCTGTTTTTT.

The CDR3 sequence is CSVKRRGDTQYF. The CDR3 DNA sequence: TGCAGTGTTAAGAGGAGGGGGGATACGCAGTATTTT. The chain uses TRBV20-1 and TRBJ2-3, with D perhaps assigned TRBD1 or TRBD2 (6 bases each). Germline V lookup: CDR1 DFQATT, CDR2 SNEGSKA (reference sequence). This CDR3 region has 12 residues. The ends were cut back, 7 bases at V and 6 bases at J, with 14 bases in the middle.

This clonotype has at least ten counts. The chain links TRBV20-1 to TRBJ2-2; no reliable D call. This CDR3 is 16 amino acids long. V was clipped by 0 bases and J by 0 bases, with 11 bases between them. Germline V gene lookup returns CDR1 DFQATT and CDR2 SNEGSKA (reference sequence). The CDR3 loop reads CSARDLNRANTGELFF. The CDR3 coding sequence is TGCAGTGCTAGAGATCTAAACAGAGCGAACACCGGGGAGCTGTTTTTT.

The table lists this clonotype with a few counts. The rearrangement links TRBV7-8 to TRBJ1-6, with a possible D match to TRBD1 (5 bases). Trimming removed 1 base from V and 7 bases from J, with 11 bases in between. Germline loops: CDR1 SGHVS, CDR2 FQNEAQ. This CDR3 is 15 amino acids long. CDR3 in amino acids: CASSLGRRENSPLHF. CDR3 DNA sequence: TGTGCCAGCAGCTTAGGTCGCAGGGAGAATTCACCCCTCCACTTT.

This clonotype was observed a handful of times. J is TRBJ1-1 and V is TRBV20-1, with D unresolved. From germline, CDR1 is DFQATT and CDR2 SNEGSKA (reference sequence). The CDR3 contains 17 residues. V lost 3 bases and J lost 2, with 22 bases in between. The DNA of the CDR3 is TGCAGTGCTAGTAATTCACGGAGGGCGGGCACAAACACTGAAGCTTTCTTT. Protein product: CSASNSRRAGTNTEAFF.

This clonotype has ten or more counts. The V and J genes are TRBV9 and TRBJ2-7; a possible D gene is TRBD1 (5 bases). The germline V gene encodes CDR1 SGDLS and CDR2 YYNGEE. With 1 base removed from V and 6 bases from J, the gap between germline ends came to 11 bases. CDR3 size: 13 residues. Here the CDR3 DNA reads TGTGCCAGCAGCGTATCCCTGGGGCGCGAGCAGTACTTC. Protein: CASSVSLGREQYF.